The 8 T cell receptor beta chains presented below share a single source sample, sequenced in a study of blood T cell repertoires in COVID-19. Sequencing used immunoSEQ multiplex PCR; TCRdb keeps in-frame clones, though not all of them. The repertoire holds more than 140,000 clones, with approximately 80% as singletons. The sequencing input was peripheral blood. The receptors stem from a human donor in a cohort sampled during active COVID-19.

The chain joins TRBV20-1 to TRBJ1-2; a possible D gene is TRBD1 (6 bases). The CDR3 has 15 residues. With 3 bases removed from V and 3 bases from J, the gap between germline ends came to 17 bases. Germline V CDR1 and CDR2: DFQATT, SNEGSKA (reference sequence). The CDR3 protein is CSASPKGHRYYGYTF. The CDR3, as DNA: TGCAGTGCTAGTCCCAAGGGACACCGGTACTATGGCTACACCTTC.

The CDR3 loop reads CASSSGVENIQYF. As DNA, the CDR3 is TGCGCCAGCAGTTCAGGGGTGGAAAACATTCAGTACTTC. The chain combines TRBV5-1 with TRBJ2-4, with D perhaps matching TRBD1 (6 bases). From germline, CDR1 is SGHRS and CDR2 YFSETQ. V was trimmed by 5 bases and J by 5 bases, leaving 11 bases between them. This CDR3 contains 13 residues. Full variable domain (outside the CDR3, taken from reference TRBV5-1 and TRBJ2-4): KAGVTQTPRYLIKTRGQQVTLSCSPISGHRSVSWYQQTPGQGLQFLFEYFSETQRNKGNFPGRFSGRQFSNSRSEMNVSTLELGDSALYLCASSSGVENIQYFGAGTRLSVL.

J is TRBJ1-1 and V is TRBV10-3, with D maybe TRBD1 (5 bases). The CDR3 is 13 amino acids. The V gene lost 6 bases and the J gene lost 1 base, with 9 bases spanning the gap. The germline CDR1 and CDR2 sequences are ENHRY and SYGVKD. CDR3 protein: CAISFQGNTEAFF. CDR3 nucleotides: TGTGCCATCAGCTTTCAGGGGAACACTGAAGCTTTCTTT.

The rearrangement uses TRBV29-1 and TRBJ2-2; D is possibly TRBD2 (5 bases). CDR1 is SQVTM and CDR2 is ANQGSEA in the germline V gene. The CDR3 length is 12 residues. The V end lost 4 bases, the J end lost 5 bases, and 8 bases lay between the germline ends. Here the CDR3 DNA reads TGCAGCGTTGTAGGGAGAACCGGGGAGCTGTTTTTT. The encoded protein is CSVVGRTGELFF.

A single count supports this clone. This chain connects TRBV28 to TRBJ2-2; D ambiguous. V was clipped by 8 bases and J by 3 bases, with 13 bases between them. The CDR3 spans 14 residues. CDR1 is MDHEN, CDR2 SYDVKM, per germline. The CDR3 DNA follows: TGTGCCAGCCGACCCTTCAGGTACACCGGGGAGCTGTTTTTT. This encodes CASRPFRYTGELFF. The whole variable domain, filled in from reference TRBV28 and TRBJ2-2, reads DVKVTQSSRYLVKRTGEKVFLECVQDMDHENMFWYRQDPGLGLRLIYFSYDVKMKEKGDIPEGYSVSREKKERFSLILESASTNQTSMYLCASRPFRYTGELFFGEGSRLTVL.

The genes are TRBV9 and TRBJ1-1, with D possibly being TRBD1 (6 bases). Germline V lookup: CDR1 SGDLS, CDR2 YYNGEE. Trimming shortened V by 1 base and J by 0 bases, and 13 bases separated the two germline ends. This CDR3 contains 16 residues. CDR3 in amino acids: CASSVPPGQVNTEAFF. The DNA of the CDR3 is TGTGCCAGCAGCGTACCCCCGGGACAAGTGAACACTGAAGCTTTCTTT.

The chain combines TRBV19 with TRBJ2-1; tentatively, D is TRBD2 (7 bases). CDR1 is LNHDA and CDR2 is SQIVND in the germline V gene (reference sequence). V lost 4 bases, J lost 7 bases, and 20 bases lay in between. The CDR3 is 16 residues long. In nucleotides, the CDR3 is TGTGCCAGTAGTAGCCGACTAGCCACGAGGGGGAATGAGCAGTTCTTC. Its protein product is CASSSRLATRGNEQFF.

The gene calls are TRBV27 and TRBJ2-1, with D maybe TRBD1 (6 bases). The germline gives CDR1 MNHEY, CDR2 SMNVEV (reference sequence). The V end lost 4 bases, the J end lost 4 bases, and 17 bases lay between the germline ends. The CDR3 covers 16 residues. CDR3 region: CASSSETGLGYNEQFF. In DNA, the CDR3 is TGTGCCAGCAGTTCGGAAACAGGGCTAGGGTACAATGAGCAGTTCTTC.